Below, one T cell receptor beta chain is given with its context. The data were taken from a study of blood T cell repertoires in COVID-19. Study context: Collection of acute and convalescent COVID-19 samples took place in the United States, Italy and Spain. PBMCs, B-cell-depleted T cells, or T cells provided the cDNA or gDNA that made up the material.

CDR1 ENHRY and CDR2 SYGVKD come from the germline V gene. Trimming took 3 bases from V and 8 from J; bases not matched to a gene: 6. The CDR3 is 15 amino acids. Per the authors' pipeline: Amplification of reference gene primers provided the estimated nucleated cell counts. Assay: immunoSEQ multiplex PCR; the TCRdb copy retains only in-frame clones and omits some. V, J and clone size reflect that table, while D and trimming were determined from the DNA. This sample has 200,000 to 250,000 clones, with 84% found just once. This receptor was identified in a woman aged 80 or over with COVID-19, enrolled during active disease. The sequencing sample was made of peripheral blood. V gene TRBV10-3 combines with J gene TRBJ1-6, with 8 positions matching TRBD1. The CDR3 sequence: CAISDSGQGYSPLHF. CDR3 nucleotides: TGTGCCATCAGTGACTCAGGACAGGGTTATTCACCCCTCCACTTT.